The subject of this entry is one TCR beta chain. Its antigen remains unidentified. No much larger clone exists at a distance of one base, and base qualities are not known. Patients with autoimmune disease history or receiving systemic immunosuppression were excluded from the trial. Peripheral blood for TCR sequencing was collected from all dose cohorts at baseline, on cycle 4 day 1, and on cycle 7 day 1. The samples were taken from a phase I, first-in-human, multicenter, open-label dose-escalation trial of ivuxolimab. Adults with locally advanced or metastatic melanoma, renal cell carcinoma, hepatocellular carcinoma or head and neck squamous cell carcinoma were enrolled in the trial. Before TCR sequencing, CD4+ T cells and CD8+ T cells from peripheral blood were sorted into separate populations. Genomic DNA was isolated from the sorted cells so that the TCRbeta CDR3 region could be sequenced. The immunoSEQ Assay was used for sequencing of TCRbeta CDR3 regions. TCRdb mirrors the immuneACCESS table, restricted to in-frame sequences. Some clones are absent from its copies; in checked studies, under half trace to an unresolved V gene, and the reason for the others is unknown. In all, the sample holds approximately 44,000 clones, and around 92% of those were seen once. The ten largest make up roughly 15% of the sample.

The data were obtained in a study of OX40 agonist ivuxolimab in advanced cancers. The study in broad terms: Ivuxolimab was an agonistic, fully human IgG2 monoclonal antibody directed against OX40 (CD134), a costimulatory receptor. Intravenous ivuxolimab was administered to patients every 2 weeks at six dose levels: 0.01, 0.1, 0.3, 1.5, 3 and 10 mg/kg. Among the 50 to 55 dose-escalation patients, some 20 had hepatocellular carcinoma, 15 melanoma, 9 renal cell carcinoma and 9 head and neck cancer. In the dose-escalation cohort, 75% to 85% of patients were male, and the mean age was roughly 60 years with a range of 23 to 79. Prior anti-PD-1, anti-PD-L1 or anti-CTLA-4 therapy was permitted, and checkpoint inhibitors had been received by around 40% of dose-escalation patients. Partial responses occurred in three dose-escalation patients, of whom one had hepatocellular carcinoma and two had cutaneous melanoma. Peripheral TCRbeta sequencing was intended to test whether TCR sequence diversity was altered and clonal T-cell expansion was caused by ivuxolimab. The paper covers the monotherapy dose-escalation part of the phase I ivuxolimab trial, which included N ≈ 50 patients.

CDR1 and CDR2 are drawn from the germline V gene: MNHEY, SVGAGI. V loses 7 bases at its end and J loses 1 base; junction bases beyond the gene matches: 10. The CDR3 numbers 15 residues from cysteine through phenylalanine. Left in the record is the CDR3 DNA by itself, 45 bases read in frame from the first base. The paper as a whole reports these results and caveats: In the 0.1-3.0 mg/kg groups, partial responders were among the patients with the lowest normalized peripheral clonal expansion, particularly in CD8+ T cells. At doses of 0.1 to 3.0 mg/kg, clonal expansion of both CD4+ and CD8+ T cells in blood was seen between baseline and week 6. Low levels of normalized T-cell clonal expansion were also shown by some nonresponding patients. After ivuxolimab, expanded clones were on average more numerous among CD8+ T cells than among CD4+ T cells. The antigen specificity of the peripheral T cells that underwent clonal expansion was not determined.

The clonotype comes from an adult with an advanced solid tumor such as melanoma, head and neck, liver or kidney cancer. The material sequenced was CD4+ or CD8+ T cells sorted from blood, taken in a trial of the OX40 agonist ivuxolimab. This chain joins TRBV6-5 to TRBJ2-7; the junction holds 7 bases that match TRBD2. The CDR3 reads as follows: CASNPSAGVSYEQYF. The sequenced DNA: TGTGCCAGCAACCCTTCTGCGGGAGTATCCTACGAGCAGTACTTC.